This TCR beta chain was obtained from a study of blood T cell repertoires in COVID-19. Only in-frame clones appear in the TCRdb table, and some are missing; sequencing was by immunoSEQ multiplex PCR. The table lists about 74,000 clones, 84% of them singletons. The germline V and J ends were trimmed by 3 bases and 2 bases, with 5 bases remaining between them. This CDR3 comprises 14 residues. The V gene's germline CDR1 is SGHTA and CDR2 FQGNSA. The sample comprised peripheral blood. The gene calls are TRBV7-2 and TRBJ2-6; D is unresolved. This clonotype originated in a man in his 70s with acute or convalescent COVID-19. The CDR3 DNA is TGTGCCAGCAGCTTGAGTCCTGGGGCCAACGTCCTGACTTTC. Translating gives CASSLSPGANVLTF.